These 28 T cell receptor beta chains came from one sample sequenced in a study of TIL therapy for anti-PD-1-resistant metastatic lung cancer. The libraries were made with immunoSEQ v3. The data were produced by immunoSEQ multiplex PCR, yet TCRdb's version contains in-frame clones alone and is incomplete. This sample yields tens of thousands of clones, of which around 68% are seen a single time; 6% to 8.5% belongs to the top ten. Noted time point: pre-treatment sample, taken before nivolumab and TIL therapy. The source material was blood, sampled at baseline. These receptors were taken from a person between 25 and 80 years old with non-small cell lung cancer.

This clone was detected only a few times. The V call is TRBV10-1, the J call TRBJ1-2; D is perhaps TRBD1 (6 bases). CDR1 and CDR2 from the germline V gene are WNHNN and SYGVQD (reference sequence). This CDR3 is built from 14 residues. With 8 bases removed from V and 4 bases from J, the gap between germline ends came to 17 bases. The CDR3 loop is CASGNRESPYGYTF. CDR3 nucleotide sequence: TGCGCCAGCGGGAACAGGGAGTCCCCCTATGGCTACACCTTC.

The rearrangement joins TRBV6-1 to TRBJ2-7, with D possibly being TRBD1 (6 bases). The germline V gene encodes CDR1 MNHNS and CDR2 SASEGT. The CDR3 is 15 residues long. Trimming pared 6 bases from V and 0 bases from J, leaving 15 bases between. CDR3 nucleotide sequence: TGTGCCAGCAGGCAATTCAGGGGTAGCTCCTACGAGCAGTACTTC. This codes for CASRQFRGSSYEQYF.

Only a few counts were recorded for this clone. The chain employs TRBV5-1 and TRBJ2-7; 10 nucleotides align to TRBD2. The CDR3 is made up of 15 amino acids. The germline V gene has CDR1 SGHRS and CDR2 YFSETQ. The trim removed 6 bases at V and 5 bases at J, leaving 11 bases unmatched. The CDR3 DNA is TGCGCCAGCACCTTATCCGGGACTAGCGCCGACGAGCAGTACTTC. This gives the protein CASTLSGTSADEQYF. Using reference TRBV5-1 and TRBJ2-7 for the parts outside the CDR3, the full variable domain is KAGVTQTPRYLIKTRGQQVTLSCSPISGHRSVSWYQQTPGQGLQFLFEYFSETQRNKGNFPGRFSGRQFSNSRSEMNVSTLELGDSALYLCASTLSGTSADEQYFGPGTRLTVT.

The V call is TRBV7-9, the J call TRBJ1-1, with D perhaps TRBD1 (5 bases). There are 14 residues in the CDR3. Trimming stripped 5 bases from V and 5 bases from J, with 15 bases between. CDR1 and CDR2 (germline): SEHNR, FQNEAQ (reference sequence). The CDR3 region has the DNA TGTGCCAGCAGCCCCCCGTCAGGGAGGACTGAAGCTTTCTTT. It yields the protein CASSPPSGRTEAFF.

The sample holds a few counts of this clone. This chain uses TRBV2 with TRBJ1-2; D gene uncertain. The CDR3 extends over 12 amino acids. Germline CDR1 SNHLY, CDR2 FYNNEI. The ends were cut back, 6 bases at V and 4 bases at J, with 9 bases in the middle. This CDR3 is CASRESSYGYTF. The CDR3 DNA reads as TGTGCCAGCAGGGAGAGTTCCTATGGCTACACCTTC.

The CDR3: CASSTPQGPRDSYEQYF. The CDR3, as DNA: TGTGCCAGCAGCACCCCGCAAGGCCCTCGGGACTCCTACGAGCAGTACTTC. V gene TRBV21-1 combines with J gene TRBJ2-7; no check of the table's D call, TRBD2, against the DNA was made. TRBV21-1 is annotated as a pseudogene. CDR3 size: 17 residues.

V and J are TRBV20-1 and TRBJ1-3, with D unresolved. Trimming took 5 bases from V and 3 from J, leaving 5 bases between them. This CDR3 spans 11 amino acids. CDR1 DFQATT and CDR2 SNEGSKA come from the germline V gene (reference sequence). CDR3 sequence: CSAWGGNTIYF. The CDR3 DNA reads TGCAGTGCTTGGGGTGGAAACACCATATATTTT.

This chain links TRBV27 with TRBJ1-1; D not resolved. This CDR3 is 13 amino acids long. Per germline, CDR1 MNHEY and CDR2 SMNVEV (reference sequence). Trimming stripped 6 bases from V and 3 bases from J, with 11 bases between. CDR3 loop: CASRIDQYTEAFF. DNA of the CDR3: TGTGCCAGCAGGATAGATCAATACACTGAAGCTTTCTTT.

This chain links TRBV15 with TRBJ2-2; D gene ambiguous. V lost 0 bases, J lost 0 bases, and 8 bases lay in between. CDR1 and CDR2 from the germline V gene are LNHNV and YYDKDF (reference sequence). This CDR3 region has 16 residues. The CDR3, as DNA: TGTGCCACCAGCAGAGATCTATCCACGAACACCGGGGAGCTGTTTTTT. Translated: CATSRDLSTNTGELFF.

This clone was detected only a few times. The gene calls are TRBV19 and TRBJ1-2; the match to TRBD1 covers 7 bases. The CDR3 has 11 amino acids. The germline V gene has CDR1 LNHDA and CDR2 SQIVND (reference sequence). The ends lost 6 bases at V and 7 bases at J; junction bases unmatched: 2. CDR3 sequence: CASRTGTGYTF. The CDR3 DNA follows: TGTGCCAGTAGGACAGGGACTGGCTACACCTTC.

This clone occurred once. The V and J genes are TRBV6-6 and TRBJ1-2; D is perhaps TRBD1 (6 bases). Germline V gene sequence: CDR1 MNHNY, CDR2 SVGAGI (reference sequence). CDR3 size: 14 residues. The V and J ends lost 2 bases and 8 bases respectively, with 15 bases between them. CDR3 residues: CASSYSGGSQGYTF. CDR3 bases: TGTGCCAGCAGTTACAGTGGGGGCTCGCAGGGCTACACCTTC.

V and J are TRBV7-6 and TRBJ2-7, with D possibly TRBD1 on 5 matching bases. This CDR3 comprises 12 residues. CDR1 SGHVS and CDR2 FNYEAQ come from the germline V gene. Trimming stripped 5 bases from V and 8 bases from J, with 13 bases between. The CDR3 loop is CASSQGRDKQYF. CDR3 nucleotide sequence: TGTGCCAGCAGCCAGGGTCGCGATAAGCAGTACTTC.

This clone has just a few counts. The CDR3 DNA reads TGTGCCAGCAGCTCCCGGGACGGAGGACGCGATACGCAGTATTTT. This encodes CASSSRDGGRDTQYF. The chain joins TRBV13 to TRBJ2-3; tentatively, D is TRBD1 or TRBD2 (5 bases each). Germline lookup yields CDR1 PRHDT and CDR2 FYEKMQ (reference sequence). Trimming shortened V by 4 bases and J by 6 bases, and 17 bases separated the two germline ends. The CDR3 loop spans 15 amino acids.

This chain links TRBV5-1 with TRBJ2-1, with no clear D. CDR3 length: 15 residues. CDR1 SGHRS and CDR2 YFSETQ come from the germline V gene. V lost 0 bases, J lost 5 bases, and 12 bases lay in between. The CDR3 coding sequence is TGCGCCAGCAGCTTGGGGGCGTCCCAGAACAATGAGCAGTTCTTC. It encodes CASSLGASQNNEQFF.

The V gene is TRBV7-9, the J gene TRBJ1-1; 11 positions agree with TRBD1. The V and J ends lost 4 bases and 5 bases, in that order; junction bases with no gene match: 9. CDR3 length: 16 amino acids. The germline V gene has CDR1 SEHNR and CDR2 FQNEAQ (reference sequence). This CDR3 reads CASSSFEGQGGTEAFF. The DNA for the CDR3 is TGTGCCAGCAGCTCTTTCGAGGGACAGGGGGGTACTGAAGCTTTCTTT.

The gene calls are TRBV5-1 and TRBJ1-1; a possible D gene is TRBD1 (5 bases). The CDR3 spans 14 residues. Trimming pared 0 bases from V and 3 bases from J, leaving 9 bases between. Germline CDR1 reads SGHRS; CDR2 reads YFSETQ. CDR3 sequence reads: CASSLGVGDTEAFF. CDR3 bases: TGCGCCAGCAGCTTGGGGGTAGGGGACACTGAAGCTTTCTTT.

The J gene is TRBJ2-1, the V gene TRBV19; D possibly corresponds to TRBD2 (5 bases). Germline V gives CDR1 LNHDA, CDR2 SQIVND (reference sequence). The CDR3 sequence is 16 residues long. Trimming took off 6 bases at V and 3 bases at J, with 18 bases between the two ends. The DNA of the CDR3 is TGTGCCAGTAGCCTCTACGGAGGCCAGGTCTACAATGAGCAGTTCTTC. Its translation: CASSLYGGQVYNEQFF.

In nucleotides, the CDR3 is TGTGCCAGCAGTTCGACGGCTAATCAGCCCCAGCATTTT. Protein product: CASSSTANQPQHF. The chain carries TRBV28 and TRBJ1-5, with D uncertain. The CDR3 loop spans 13 amino acids. The germline V gene encodes CDR1 MDHEN and CDR2 SYDVKM. V was shortened by 4 bases and J by 4 bases, with 8 bases between the two germline ends.

This clone was counted a few times. This same CDR3 is encoded by further DNA sequences in the sample. The chain couples TRBV4-1 to TRBJ1-5, with TRBD1 identical over 8 bases. Germline trimming cut 5 bases from V and 0 bases from J; bases unmatched to any gene: 9. The CDR3 extends over 17 amino acids. Germline V gives CDR1 MGHRA, CDR2 YSYEKL. CDR3 coding DNA: TGCGCCAGCAGCATTCGTCAGGGGGCGGATAGCAATCAGCCCCAGCATTTT. Its translation is CASSIRQGADSNQPQHF.

The table lists this clone with a count of one. The genes are TRBV5-5 and TRBJ1-4; 7 bases are a match to TRBD1. This CDR3 is 14 amino acids long. V shed 3 bases and J 8 bases; nucleotides not matched to a gene: 7. CDR1 and CDR2 from the germline V gene are SGHKS and YYEKEE (reference sequence). CDR3 nucleotide sequence: TGTGCCAGCAGCTCCGGGACAGATAGAGAAAAACTGTTTTTT. Translating gives CASSSGTDREKLFF.

This clone is a singleton in its sample. The rearrangement links TRBV2 to TRBJ1-2; 9 nucleotides align to TRBD1. Germline V gene sequence: CDR1 SNHLY, CDR2 FYNNEI. V gave up 6 bases and J gave up 8 bases; unmatched junction bases: 7. CDR3 length: 13 amino acids. Here the CDR3 reads CASRGQGRFGYTF. As DNA, the CDR3 is TGTGCCAGCAGGGGACAGGGAAGGTTCGGCTACACCTTC.

The CDR3 loop reads CASSLAYLEMNTEAFF. CDR3 bases: TGTGCCAGCAGCTTAGCCTACCTAGAGATGAACACTGAAGCTTTCTTT. V and J are TRBV7-2 and TRBJ1-1, with unresolved D. Trimming shortened V by 0 bases and J by 0 bases, and 11 bases separated the two germline ends. The germline CDR1 and CDR2 sequences are SGHTA and FQGNSA. CDR3 length: 16 residues.

CDR3: CASSTWYSGTYTDTQYF. The CDR3 nucleotides read TGTGCCAGTAGTACGTGGTATTCCGGGACCTACACAGATACGCAGTATTTT. The chain combines TRBV19 with TRBJ2-3, with D perhaps assigned TRBD1 or TRBD2 (5 bases each). The CDR3 sequence is 17 residues long. The germline V and J ends were trimmed by 4 bases and 2 bases, with 19 bases remaining between them. Germline-derived CDR1 and CDR2 are LNHDA and SQIVND (reference sequence). The complete variable domain, with remaining parts taken from reference TRBV19 and TRBJ2-3, reads DGGITQSPKYLFRKEGQNVTLSCEQNLNHDAMYWYRQDPGQGLRLIYYSQIVNDFQKGDIAEGYSVSREKKESFPLTVTSAQKNPTAFYLCASSTWYSGTYTDTQYFGPGTRLTVL.

This clone was seen a handful of times. The chain carries TRBV7-8 and TRBJ2-5; 7 bases are a match to TRBD2. The trim removed 5 bases at V and 5 bases at J, leaving 8 bases unmatched. Germline lookup yields CDR1 SGHVS and CDR2 FQNEAQ. This CDR3 is 14 amino acids long. The CDR3 is CASSRMASGETQYF. CDR3 DNA: TGTGCCAGCAGCCGAATGGCTAGCGGTGAGACCCAGTACTTC.

Details on this clone: An end of the junction differs from the germline gene, which may be a read error. This chain joins TRBV20-1 and TRBJ1-2; D might be TRBD1 (6 bases). This CDR3 has 9 amino acids. CDR1 is DFQATT, CDR2 SNEGSKA, per germline (reference sequence). The CDR3 loop is CGGVSGYTF. The CDR3, as DNA: TGTGGGGGCGTTAGTGGCTACACCTTC.

This chain links TRBV5-1 with TRBJ1-1; D unresolved. Germline lookup yields CDR1 SGHRS and CDR2 YFSETQ. The CDR3 has 13 amino acids. The V end lost 2 bases, the J end lost 4 bases, and 9 bases lay between the germline ends. The CDR3 region has the DNA TGCGCCAGCAGCTTTAGTGGCGGCACTGAAGCTTTCTTT. Translated: CASSFSGGTEAFF.

The gene calls are TRBV11-2 and TRBJ1-4; a possible D gene is TRBD1 (5 bases). Trimming left V 3 bases short and J 5 bases short, with 10 bases between. Germline V gene lookup returns CDR1 SGHAT and CDR2 FQNNGV. This CDR3 is built from 14 residues. The CDR3 DNA sequence: TGTGCCAGCAGCTTTACGGGGGTAAATGAAAAACTGTTTTTT. Protein: CASSFTGVNEKLFF.

This clone came up a few times. The chain is built from TRBV7-9 and TRBJ1-6; D remains unclear. Germline V gene lookup returns CDR1 SEHNR and CDR2 FQNEAQ (reference sequence). The CDR3 spans 11 residues. Trimming pared 4 bases from V and 13 bases from J, leaving 8 bases between. The CDR3 DNA is TGTGCCAGCAGCTCCCTGGGGCCCCTCCACTTT. This gives the protein CASSSLGPLHF.